This T cell receptor beta chain was sequenced in a study of blood T cell repertoires in COVID-19. The V gene lost 7 bases and the J gene lost 5 bases, with 14 bases spanning the gap. The CDR3 is made up of 13 amino acids. The assay was immunoSEQ multiplex PCR, and TCRdb's table has in-frame clones only and misses some. The sample carries 180,000 or so clones, almost 85% recorded once. V is TRBV12-3 or TRBV12-4 and J is TRBJ2-5, with D perhaps TRBD1 (6 bases). The sequence was obtained from a man between 35 and 55 years old who had recovered from COVID-19. Sequencing was carried out using peripheral blood. Here the CDR3 DNA reads TGTGCCAGCACCATAGGGGGATGGGAGACCCAGTACTTC. Its protein product is CASTIGGWETQYF.